This section outlines one TCR beta chain sequence together with its context. This sample stems from a study of CD8 T cells in Susac syndrome. CD8+ and CD4+ T cells from blood underwent TCR beta sequencing. The controls, all healthy donors, were matched for age and sex. Reverse transcription of roughly 0.5 to 1 ug RNA was carried out with random hexamers. The immunoSEQ assay covered 54 Vbeta and 13 Jbeta segments for CDR3. TCRdb ran MiXCR on the immunoSEQ multiplex PCR reads and lists one entry per CDR3 protein. Of about 22,000 distinct CDR3 sequences in the sample, more than 85% are singletons; the top ten hold 0.25% to 0.3%. V shed 2 bases and J shed 2 bases, with 12 bases lying between them. The CDR3 spans 14 residues. The germline V gene encodes CDR1 DFQATT and CDR2 SNEGSKA (reference sequence).

The chain recombines TRBV20-1 with TRBJ1-1; D remains ambiguous. The sample consisted of CD8+ T cells from PBMCs. This sequence originates from a human donor in good health. In DNA form, the CDR3 reads TGCAGTGCTAGAAACCCGGACGGCAACACTGAAGCTTTCTTT. Protein product: CSARNPDGNTEAFF.